This TCR beta chain comes out of a study of T-cell memory formation after mild COVID-19. Study-level results: Clonal second-wave expansions that peaked on day 37 had unconfirmed SARS-CoV-2 specificity.

The V end lost 5 bases, the J end lost 12 bases, and 11 bases lay between the germline ends. The CDR3 runs 11 residues. Germline V gene lookup returns CDR1 SEHNR and CDR2 FQNEAQ (reference sequence). This clonotype was found a few times. Its antigen is not identified. TCRdb re-called the 5' RACE reads with MiXCR, one entry per CDR3 protein. The data contain hundreds of thousands of distinct CDR3 sequences, 20% to 25% of them singletons. V is TRBV7-9 and J is TRBJ2-4; D is ambiguous. Sequencing used PBMCs or a T cell subset sorted from them (not recorded which). This TCR derives from an adult woman who had mild COVID-19 (a few samples of this study predate the infection). Cell type and time point are not known. The CDR3 bases are TGTGCCAGCAGCCATGACTCTGCTCAGTACTTC. Translation: CASSHDSAQYF.